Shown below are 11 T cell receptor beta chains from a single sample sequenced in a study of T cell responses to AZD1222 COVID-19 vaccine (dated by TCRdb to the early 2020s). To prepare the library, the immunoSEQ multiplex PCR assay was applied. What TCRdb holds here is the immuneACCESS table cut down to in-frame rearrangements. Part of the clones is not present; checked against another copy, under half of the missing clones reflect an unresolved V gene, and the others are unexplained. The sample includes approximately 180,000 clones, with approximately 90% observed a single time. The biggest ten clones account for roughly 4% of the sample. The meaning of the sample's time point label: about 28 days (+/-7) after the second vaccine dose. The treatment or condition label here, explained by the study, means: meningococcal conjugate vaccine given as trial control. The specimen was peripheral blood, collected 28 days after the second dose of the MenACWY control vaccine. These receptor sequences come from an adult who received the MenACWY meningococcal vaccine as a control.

As DNA, the CDR3 is TGTGCCAGCAGCGTACGGGCGGGGAGCGATTCACCCCTCCACTTT. It specifies CASSVRAGSDSPLHF. The chain recombines TRBV9 with TRBJ1-6; D unclear. This CDR3 spans 15 amino acids. The V end was cut by 1 base, the J end by 8 bases, with 13 bases between. Germline values: CDR1 SGDLS, CDR2 YYNGEE.

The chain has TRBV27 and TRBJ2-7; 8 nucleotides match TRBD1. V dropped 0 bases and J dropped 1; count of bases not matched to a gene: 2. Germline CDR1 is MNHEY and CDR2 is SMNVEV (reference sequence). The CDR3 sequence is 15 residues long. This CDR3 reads CASSLSGDRSYEQYF. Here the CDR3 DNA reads TGTGCCAGCAGTTTATCCGGGGACAGGTCCTACGAGCAGTACTTC.

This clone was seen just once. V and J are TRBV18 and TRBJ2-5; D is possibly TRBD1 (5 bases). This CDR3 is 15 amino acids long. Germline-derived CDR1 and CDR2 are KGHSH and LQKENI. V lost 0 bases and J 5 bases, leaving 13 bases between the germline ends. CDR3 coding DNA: TGTGCCAGCTCACCACCCGACCTACGACAGGAGACCCAGTACTTC. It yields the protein CASSPPDLRQETQYF. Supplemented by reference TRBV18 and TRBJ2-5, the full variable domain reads NAGVMQNPRHLVRRRGQEARLRCSPMKGHSHVYWYRQLPEEGLKFMVYLQKENIIDESGMPKERFSAEFPKEGPSILRIQQVVRGDSAAYFCASSPPDLRQETQYFGPGTRLLVL.

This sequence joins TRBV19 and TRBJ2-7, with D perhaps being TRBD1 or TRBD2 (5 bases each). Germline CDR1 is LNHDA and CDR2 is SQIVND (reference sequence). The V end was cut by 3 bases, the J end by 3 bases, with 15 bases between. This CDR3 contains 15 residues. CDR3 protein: CASSISGRAGYEQYF. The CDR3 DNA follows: TGTGCCAGTAGTATCTCGGGGCGGGCCGGCTACGAGCAGTACTTC.

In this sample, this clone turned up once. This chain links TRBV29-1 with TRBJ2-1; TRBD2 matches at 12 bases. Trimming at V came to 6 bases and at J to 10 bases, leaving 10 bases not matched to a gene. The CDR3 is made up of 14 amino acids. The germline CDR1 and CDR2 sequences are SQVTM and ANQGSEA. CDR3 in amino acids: CSVRGLAGGGEQFF. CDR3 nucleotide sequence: TGCAGCGTCCGAGGGCTAGCGGGGGGGGGCGAGCAGTTCTTC.

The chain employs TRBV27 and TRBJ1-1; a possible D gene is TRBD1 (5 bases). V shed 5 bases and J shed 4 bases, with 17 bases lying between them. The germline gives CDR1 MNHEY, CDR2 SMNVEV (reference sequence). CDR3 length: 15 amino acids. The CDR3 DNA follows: TGTGCCAGCAGTCCTCTCGGGGGGGTGAGCACTGAAGCTTTCTTT. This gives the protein CASSPLGGVSTEAFF.

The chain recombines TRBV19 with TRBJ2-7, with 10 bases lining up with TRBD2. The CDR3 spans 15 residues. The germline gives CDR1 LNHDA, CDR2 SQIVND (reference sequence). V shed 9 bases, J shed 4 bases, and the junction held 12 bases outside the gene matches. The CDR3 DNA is TGTGCCAGCCAGGGAGCGGGAGGGCCCCAGTACGAGCAGTACTTC. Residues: CASQGAGGPQYEQYF. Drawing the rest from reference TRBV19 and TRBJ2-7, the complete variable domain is DGGITQSPKYLFRKEGQNVTLSCEQNLNHDAMYWYRQDPGQGLRLIYYSQIVNDFQKGDIAEGYSVSREKKESFPLTVTSAQKNPTAFYLCASQGAGGPQYEQYFGPGTRLTVT.

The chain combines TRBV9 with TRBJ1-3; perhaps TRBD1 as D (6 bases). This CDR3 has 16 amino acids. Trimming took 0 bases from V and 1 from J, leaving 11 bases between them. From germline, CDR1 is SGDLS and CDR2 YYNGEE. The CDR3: CASSVGRGNSGNTIYF. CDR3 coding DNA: TGTGCCAGCAGCGTAGGCAGGGGTAATTCTGGAAACACCATATATTTT. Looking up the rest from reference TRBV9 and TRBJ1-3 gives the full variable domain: DSGVTQTPKHLITATGQRVTLRCSPRSGDLSVYWYQQSLDQGLQFLIQYYNGEERAKGNILERFSAQQFPDLHSELNLSSLELGDSALYFCASSVGRGNSGNTIYFGEGSWLTVV.

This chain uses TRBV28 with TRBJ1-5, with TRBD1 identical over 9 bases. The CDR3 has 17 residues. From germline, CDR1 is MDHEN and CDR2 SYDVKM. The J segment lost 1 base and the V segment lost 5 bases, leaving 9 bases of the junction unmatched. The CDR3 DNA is TGTGCCAGCAGTCCTCGGGACAGGGTATTCAGCAATCAGCCCCAGCATTTT. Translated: CASSPRDRVFSNQPQHF. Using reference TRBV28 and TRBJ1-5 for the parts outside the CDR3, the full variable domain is DVKVTQSSRYLVKRTGEKVFLECVQDMDHENMFWYRQDPGLGLRLIYFSYDVKMKEKGDIPEGYSVSREKKERFSLILESASTNQTSMYLCASSPRDRVFSNQPQHFGDGTRLSIL.

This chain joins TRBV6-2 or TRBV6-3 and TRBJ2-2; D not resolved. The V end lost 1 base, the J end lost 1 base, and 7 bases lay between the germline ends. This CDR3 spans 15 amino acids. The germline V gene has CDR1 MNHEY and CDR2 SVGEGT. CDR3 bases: TGTGCCAGCAGTTACTTGCTGATGAACACCGGGGAGCTGTTTTTT. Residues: CASSYLLMNTGELFF.

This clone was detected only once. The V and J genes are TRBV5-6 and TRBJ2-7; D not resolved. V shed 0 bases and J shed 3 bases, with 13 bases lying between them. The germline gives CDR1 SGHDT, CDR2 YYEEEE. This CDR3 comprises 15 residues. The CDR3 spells CASSLADWVGYEQYF. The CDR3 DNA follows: TGTGCCAGCAGCTTGGCCGATTGGGTTGGCTACGAGCAGTACTTC. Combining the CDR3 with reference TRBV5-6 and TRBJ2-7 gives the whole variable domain DAGVTQSPTHLIKTRGQQVTLRCSPKSGHDTVSWYQQALGQGPQFIFQYYEEEERQRGNFPDRFSGHQFPNYSSELNVNALLLGDSALYLCASSLADWVGYEQYFGPGTRLTVT.